This T cell receptor beta chain was obtained from a study of read filtering for tumor transcriptome and immune sequencing. Study-wide context: IR-seq gave about 3.5 to 10.27 million TCR reads per sample; RNA-seq gave about 75 to 1,400. Notes on the study in general: Approximately 80% of IR-seq clonotypes had one read, totaling approximately 3.3% of reads; RNA-seq: approximately 75% and 45%.

The length of the CDR3 is 13 residues. The J segment lost 9 bases and the V segment lost 6 bases, leaving 8 bases of the junction unmatched. Per the germline V gene, CDR1 is LNHDA and CDR2 is SQIVND (reference sequence). This clonotype was seen at least ten times. Its cognate antigen is unknown. The library was built from roughly 400 ng RNA with molecular barcoded adaptors for alpha/delta and beta/gamma chains. TCRdb passed the reads through MiXCR, listing each CDR3 protein once. This table holds 100,000 to 150,000 distinct CDR3 sequences, less than 15% found once. The chain joins TRBV19 to TRBJ2-1, with 7 bases that match TRBD2. The receptor was isolated from a donor at least 40 years old with multiple myeloma. The sequenced material came from a population of CD138-negative cells sorted from bone marrow. CDR3 nucleotides: TGTGCCAGTAGGGGGCGGGAGTCGGCTGAGCAGTTCTTC. Encoded protein: CASRGRESAEQFF. The variable domain in full, completed from reference TRBV19 and TRBJ2-1, reads DGGITQSPKYLFRKEGQNVTLSCEQNLNHDAMYWYRQDPGQGLRLIYYSQIVNDFQKGDIAEGYSVSREKKESFPLTVTSAQKNPTAFYLCASRGRESAEQFFGPGTRLTVL.